The table lists the clone carrying this T cell receptor (beta chain) with a few counts. Antigen: not known. The data originate from a study of read filtering for tumor transcriptome and immune sequencing. Study conclusions and caveats: Even smaller IR-seq throughput identified most shared clonotypes.

CDR1 and CDR2 (germline): LGHNA, YNFKEQ. V lost 0 bases and J lost 4; bases outside the gene matches: 5. The CDR3 length is 18 residues. This library used 300 to 450 ng RNA and molecular barcoded adaptors spanning alpha/delta and beta/gamma chains. From the reads, TCRdb called clonotypes with MiXCR, one entry per CDR3 protein. The table includes nearly 60,000 distinct CDR3 sequences, about 12% detected once. The chain is built from TRBV4-2 and TRBJ2-6, with TRBD2 identical over 11 bases. The receptor was derived from a donor at least 40 years old with multiple myeloma. Sequencing was done on a sample of a population of CD138-negative cells sorted from bone marrow. The CDR3 DNA reads as TGTGCCAGCAGCCAAGATCCTAGCGGGGGGCTCGGGGCCAACGTCCTGACTTTC. Its protein is CASSQDPSGGLGANVLTF.